The table lists the clone carrying this T cell receptor (beta chain) with many counts. TCRdb reprocessed the 5' RACE reads via MiXCR and lists one record per CDR3 protein. The sample holds tens of thousands of distinct CDR3 sequences, about a tenth seen once. This sample was included in a study of neurological immune-mediated disorders. Germline CDR1 and CDR2: LNHNV and YYDKDF (reference sequence). The trim removed 4 bases at V and 2 bases at J, leaving 5 bases unmatched. The CDR3 totals 15 residues. This chain joins TRBV15 and TRBJ1-5, with 7 bases lining up with TRBD1. Specimen: PBMCs. This clonotype was obtained from a middle-aged man in good health. For the CDR3, the DNA is TGTGCCACCAGCATGCTAGGACAGGGCAATCAGCCCCAGCATTTT. Residues: CATSMLGQGNQPQHF.